The clone carrying this T cell receptor (beta chain) was detected a few times. Its antigen remains unknown. The sample is drawn from a study of radiotherapy plus CTLA-4 blockade in lung cancer. Findings and limits, study-wide: After treatment with radiotherapy plus ipilimumab, TCR clones that came from the tumor expanded in blood. According to reports, early shifts in blood T cell clones, alongside interferon-beta, forecast response most accurately.

Participants had chemo-refractory metastatic non-small-cell lung cancer and were treated with focal radiation plus ipilimumab CTLA-4 blockade. The CDR3 is made up of 12 amino acids. Trimming removed 5 bases from V and 2 bases from J, with 6 bases in between. Per germline, CDR1 KGHSH and CDR2 LQKENI. Repertoires were generated with immunoSEQ multiplex PCR, while TCRdb's copy carries only in-frame clones and drops some. In the table there are 90,000 to 150,000 clones, roughly 74% of which are singletons. The material was peripheral blood, obtained from a patient treated with radiotherapy plus ipilimumab. This rearrangement joins TRBV18 to TRBJ1-1; D is ambiguous. The origin of this receptor is a human donor with non-small cell lung cancer who had a partial response to radiotherapy plus ipilimumab. For the CDR3, the DNA is TGTGCCAGCTCAACGACTAACACTGAAGCTTTCTTT. Translation: CASSTTNTEAFF.